These 32 T cell receptor beta chains were all obtained from the same sample, sequenced in a study of shared clonotypes between healthy human individuals. Data came from immunoSEQ multiplex PCR; TCRdb stores just in-frame clones and leaves some out. Among about 1 million clones listed, around 76% were seen once. The sample consisted of memory CD4+ T cells sorted from blood. Subset: CD45RA-negative fraction. The origin of the receptors is a man younger than 35 in good health.

The gene calls are TRBV4-1 and TRBJ2-4; TRBD2 might be the D (6 bases). V gave up 0 bases and J gave up 8 bases, with 17 bases separating them. CDR3 size: 16 residues. CDR1 is MGHRA and CDR2 is YSYEKL in the germline V gene. The CDR3 protein is CASSQERGQGGDIQYF. The CDR3 DNA reads as TGCGCCAGCAGCCAAGAACGTGGCCAGGGAGGAGACATTCAGTACTTC.

The gene calls are TRBV28 and TRBJ2-6, with a tentative D call TRBD2 (5 bases). V was cut by 6 bases and J by 2 bases, with 11 bases left in between. The CDR3 is 15 amino acids. Germline CDR1 MDHEN, CDR2 SYDVKM. The CDR3 nucleotides are TGTGCCAGCAGGCCACCCGGGGCTGGGGCCAACGTCCTGACTTTC. Translation: CASRPPGAGANVLTF.

The chain has TRBV11-2 and TRBJ2-7, with 9 bases lining up with TRBD2. V gave up 5 bases and J gave up 5 bases; unmatched junction bases: 10. Germline loops: CDR1 SGHAT, CDR2 FQNNGV. The CDR3 has 15 residues. The CDR3 region has the DNA TGTGCCAGCAGCCCCATAGCGGGAGCTGGCAACGAGCAGTACTTC. Residues: CASSPIAGAGNEQYF.

This chain connects TRBV7-9 to TRBJ2-1; TRBD2 is a possible D gene (5 bases). V lost 4 bases, J lost 0 bases, and 10 bases lay in between. This CDR3 region has 15 residues. The germline V gene has CDR1 SEHNR and CDR2 FQNEAQ (reference sequence). The CDR3 region is CASSSYRDSYNEQFF. The DNA for the CDR3 is TGTGCCAGCAGCTCATACCGGGACTCCTACAATGAGCAGTTCTTC.

This sequence joins TRBV23-1 and TRBJ2-7, with D hard to call. TRBV23-1 is filed as an ORF, its function uncertain. CDR3 size: 14 residues. Trimming took 2 bases from V and 1 from J, leaving 9 bases between them. CDR3 DNA sequence: TGCGCCAGCAGTCAAAGGACGGAGTCCTACGAGCAGTACTTC. Protein product: CASSQRTESYEQYF.

The rearrangement links TRBV4-3 to TRBJ2-5, with a possible D match to TRBD2 (5 bases). The ends were cut back, 1 base at V and 5 bases at J, with 11 bases in the middle. The CDR3 consists of 14 residues. Germline lookup yields CDR1 LGHNA and CDR2 YSLEER. This CDR3 is CASSQAYGEETQYF. DNA of the CDR3: TGCGCCAGCAGCCAAGCTTACGGGGAGGAGACCCAGTACTTC.

The chain recombines TRBV30 with TRBJ1-6, with D unresolved. The CDR3 consists of 12 residues. V was clipped by 3 bases and J by 7 bases, with 7 bases between them. CDR1 and CDR2 from the germline V gene are GTSNPN and SVGIG (reference sequence). The CDR3 coding sequence is TGTGCCTGGAGCGTGAACAATTCACCCCTCCACTTT. Amino acids: CAWSVNNSPLHF.

CDR3 bases: TGCGCCAGCAGCAGCTCAGGGGTCTCTGGAAACACCATATATTTT. As protein: CASSSSGVSGNTIYF. The rearrangement links TRBV5-1 to TRBJ1-3, with D perhaps matching TRBD1 (6 bases). V lost 4 bases, J lost 0 bases, and 11 bases lay in between. CDR1 is SGHRS, CDR2 YFSETQ, per germline. The CDR3 consists of 15 residues.

This clone has a single count. The rearrangement uses TRBV5-5 and TRBJ2-5, with TRBD1 as a possible D gene (6 bases). The V end was cut by 4 bases, the J end by 2 bases, with 9 bases between. Germline V gene lookup returns CDR1 SGHKS and CDR2 YYEKEE (reference sequence). There are 13 residues in the CDR3. The CDR3 loop is CASSTDSQETQYF. CDR3 in DNA: TGTGCCAGCAGCACGGACAGTCAAGAGACCCAGTACTTC.

This chain connects TRBV11-1 to TRBJ2-1; D assignment may be TRBD1 or TRBD2 (5 bases each). Trimming stripped 5 bases from V and 0 bases from J, with 17 bases between. CDR1 is SGHAT and CDR2 is FQDESV in the germline V gene (reference sequence). The CDR3 covers 17 residues. The CDR3 DNA sequence: TGTGCCAGCAGCCCGGCCGGGGACCATAGCTCCTACAATGAGCAGTTCTTC. It specifies CASSPAGDHSSYNEQFF.

This chain uses TRBV4-1 with TRBJ2-7; possible D gene TRBD1, 6 bases. The CDR3 has 14 amino acids. CDR1 MGHRA and CDR2 YSYEKL come from the germline V gene. Deletions cut 1 base from V and 2 bases from J, with 9 bases between. The CDR3 nucleotides are TGCGCCAGCAGCCAAGCAGGACAGCCCTACGAGCAGTACTTC. Protein product: CASSQAGQPYEQYF.

CDR3 in DNA: TGCGCCAGCAGTCGGACTAGCGGTTCAGATACGCAGTATTTT. Translating gives CASSRTSGSDTQYF. The chain links TRBV5-1 to TRBJ2-3, with TRBD2 matching over 10 bases. The germline CDR1 and CDR2 sequences are SGHRS and YFSETQ. V trimming: 5 bases; J trimming: 4 bases; junction bases outside the gene matches: 4. The CDR3 consists of 14 residues. Variable domain in full (rest from reference TRBV5-1 and TRBJ2-3): KAGVTQTPRYLIKTRGQQVTLSCSPISGHRSVSWYQQTPGQGLQFLFEYFSETQRNKGNFPGRFSGRQFSNSRSEMNVSTLELGDSALYLCASSRTSGSDTQYFGPGTRLTVL.

The genes are TRBV14 and TRBJ2-7; TRBD2 matches at 11 bases. The J segment lost 0 bases and the V segment lost 7 bases, leaving 8 bases of the junction unmatched. The CDR3 extends over 16 amino acids. Germline-derived CDR1 and CDR2 are SGHDN and FVKESK. As DNA, the CDR3 is TGTGCCAGCAAGCTGGGACTAGCGGTTAGCTCCTACGAGCAGTACTTC. This codes for CASKLGLAVSSYEQYF.

Regarding this clone: A much larger clonotype is one base distant, so this may be a read error. The sample has other DNA sequences that encode this CDR3 too. The chain has TRBV2 and TRBJ2-5, with unresolved D. Germline V gene sequence: CDR1 SNHLY, CDR2 FYNNEI. Trimming pared 2 bases from V and 2 bases from J, leaving 9 bases between. The CDR3 is 14 amino acids. This CDR3 reads CASSESSVQETQYF. The DNA of the CDR3 is TGTGCCAGCAGTGAATCCAGCGTTCAAGAGACCCAGTACTTC.

The chain couples TRBV25-1 to TRBJ2-7; D is unclear. Germline V gene data show CDR1 as MGHDK and CDR2 as SYGVNS. The CDR3 runs 13 residues. V lost 7 bases, J lost 1 base, and 11 bases lay in between. The CDR3 protein is CASTRSGSYEQYF. CDR3 nucleotides: TGTGCCAGCACACGGTCCGGATCCTACGAGCAGTACTTC.

This clone appeared once. The chain uses TRBV28 and TRBJ2-3; 11 positions match TRBD2. Germline assignment: CDR1 MDHEN and CDR2 SYDVKM. V shed 8 bases, J shed 1 base, and the junction held 8 bases outside the gene matches. This CDR3 region has 16 residues. DNA of the CDR3: TGTGCCAGCTATAGCGGGAGGGCACGCCGCACAGATACGCAGTATTTT. This encodes CASYSGRARRTDTQYF.

The chain combines TRBV19 with TRBJ1-4; TRBD1 is a possible D gene (5 bases). Germline CDR1 LNHDA, CDR2 SQIVND (reference sequence). V was shortened by 7 bases and J by 7 bases, with 19 bases between the two germline ends. This CDR3 comprises 15 residues. The CDR3 bases are TGTGCCAGTATTGGCAGGGAGATAAAAGGTGAAAAACTGTTTTTT. The encoded protein is CASIGREIKGEKLFF. The whole variable domain, remainder taken from reference TRBV19 and TRBJ1-4, is DGGITQSPKYLFRKEGQNVTLSCEQNLNHDAMYWYRQDPGQGLRLIYYSQIVNDFQKGDIAEGYSVSREKKESFPLTVTSAQKNPTAFYLCASIGREIKGEKLFFGSGTQLSVL.

CDR3 residues: CASSLWRNGNAGELFF. CDR3 DNA: TGTGCCAGCAGCTTATGGCGCAACGGAAACGCCGGGGAGCTGTTTTTT. V and J are TRBV7-2 and TRBJ2-2, with unresolved D. The CDR3 runs to 16 residues. V lost 2 bases and J lost 6, with 16 bases in between. Germline V gene data show CDR1 as SGHTA and CDR2 as FQGNSA. Using reference TRBV7-2 and TRBJ2-2 for the parts outside the CDR3, the full variable domain is GAGVSQSPSNKVTEKGKDVELRCDPISGHTALYWYRQSLGQGLEFLIYFQGNSAPDKSGLPSDRFSAERTGGSVSTLTIQRTQQEDSAVYLCASSLWRNGNAGELFFGEGSRLTVL.

This chain uses TRBV30 with TRBJ2-6; 9 bases fit TRBD1. Germline V gene sequence: CDR1 GTSNPN, CDR2 SVGIG (reference sequence). V dropped 2 bases and J dropped 2; count of bases not matched to a gene: 13. This CDR3 is built from 19 residues. In DNA form, the CDR3 reads TGTGCCTGGAGTAGAGGTACAGGGGGCGCAAAGCCTGGGGCCAACGTCCTGACTTTC. Amino acid sequence: CAWSRGTGGAKPGANVLTF.

The gene calls are TRBV7-9 and TRBJ1-1; 8 nucleotides match TRBD1. CDR1 SEHNR and CDR2 FQNEAQ come from the germline V gene (reference sequence). The CDR3 is 10 residues long. V lost 8 bases to trimming and J lost 10 bases; unmatched junction nucleotides: 3. This CDR3 reads CASAGGPAFF. The CDR3 region has the DNA TGTGCCAGCGCAGGGGGCCCAGCTTTCTTT.

The chain employs TRBV5-1 and TRBJ1-1; D not certain. Per germline, CDR1 SGHRS and CDR2 YFSETQ. The CDR3 sequence is 16 residues long. V was shortened by 3 bases and J by 1 base, with 16 bases between the two germline ends. CDR3: CASSSLMSSGNTEAFF. The CDR3 DNA reads TGCGCCAGCAGCTCCCTAATGAGTAGCGGGAACACTGAAGCTTTCTTT.

V usage is TRBV28 and J usage is TRBJ2-5; D possibly corresponds to TRBD2 (6 bases). The CDR3 totals 14 residues. V was clipped by 6 bases and J by 4 bases, with 15 bases between them. Germline V lookup: CDR1 MDHEN, CDR2 SYDVKM. The CDR3 nucleotides read TGTGCCAGCAGCCTCCCCGGAGGGCCAGAGACCCAGTACTTC. Translation: CASSLPGGPETQYF.

This chain links TRBV5-1 with TRBJ2-7; 8 bases align to TRBD2. Germline-derived CDR1 and CDR2 are SGHRS and YFSETQ. V lost 2 bases to trimming and J lost 6 bases; unmatched junction nucleotides: 13. This CDR3 spans 16 amino acids. In DNA, the CDR3 is TGCGCCAGCAGCTTCCCTCCCGGGACTAGTTCTTCCGAGCAGTACTTC. Translating it yields CASSFPPGTSSSEQYF.

This chain joins TRBV7-9 and TRBJ2-5, with 14 positions matching TRBD2. Germline V lookup: CDR1 SEHNR, CDR2 FQNEAQ (reference sequence). J gave up 7 bases and V 5 bases, and 3 bases lay outside the gene matches. The CDR3 has 14 residues. CDR3 nucleotide sequence: TGTGCCAGCAGCCGTGGGACTAGCGGGGGGACCCAGTACTTC. It specifies CASSRGTSGGTQYF.

This sequence joins TRBV29-1 and TRBJ2-4; a weak D match, TRBD1 (8 bases). Germline V gene sequence: CDR1 SQVTM, CDR2 ANQGSEA. This CDR3 region has 17 residues. Trimming cost V 2 bases and J 9 bases, with 26 bases left between them. The CDR3 DNA reads as TGCAGCGTTGAAAAAGGACAGGGTATTCGGGGAGGGGGCATTCAGTACTTC. Its translation: CSVEKGQGIRGGGIQYF.

The chain links TRBV19 to TRBJ2-6; TRBD1 agrees at 7 bases. CDR1 and CDR2 (germline): LNHDA, SQIVND (reference sequence). The CDR3 has 17 amino acids. The ends lost 7 bases at V and 2 bases at J; junction bases unmatched: 11. CDR3 protein: CASTTGTVLPGANVLTF. In nucleotides, the CDR3 is TGTGCCAGTACCACCGGGACAGTTTTACCTGGGGCCAACGTCCTGACTTTC.

The chain combines TRBV6-1 with TRBJ2-5; 10 bases fit TRBD1. There are 14 residues in the CDR3. Germline CDR1 and CDR2: MNHNS and SASEGT. The trim removed 7 bases at V and 6 bases at J, leaving 8 bases unmatched. CDR3 bases: TGTGCCAGCAATAAGGGAGACAGGGGGCAGACCCAGTACTTC. It encodes CASNKGDRGQTQYF.

V usage is TRBV19 and J usage is TRBJ2-1, with unresolved D. CDR3 length equals 13 residues. Germline V gene data show CDR1 as LNHDA and CDR2 as SQIVND (reference sequence). The V end was cut by 4 bases, the J end by 4 bases, with 8 bases between. DNA for the CDR3: TGTGCCAGTAGTAGTGGGAATTACAATGAGCAGTTCTTC. This translates into CASSSGNYNEQFF. The whole variable domain, remainder taken from reference TRBV19 and TRBJ2-1, is DGGITQSPKYLFRKEGQNVTLSCEQNLNHDAMYWYRQDPGQGLRLIYYSQIVNDFQKGDIAEGYSVSREKKESFPLTVTSAQKNPTAFYLCASSSGNYNEQFFGPGTRLTVL.

The sample holds a few counts of this clone. The chain employs TRBV18 and TRBJ2-7; 10 nucleotides line up with TRBD1. The CDR3 spans 15 residues. CDR1 is KGHSH, CDR2 LQKENI, per germline. The V and J ends lost 3 bases and 4 bases, in that order; junction bases with no gene match: 6. CDR3 sequence (DNA): TGTGCCAGCTCACCTGGGACAGGGGCATTTTACGAGCAGTACTTC. It yields the protein CASSPGTGAFYEQYF.

This clone appeared a few times. The rearrangement uses TRBV4-2 and TRBJ1-2, with 11 bases fitting TRBD1. Losses at the gene ends were 0 bases for V and 8 bases for J; bases not matched to a gene: 11. The CDR3 runs to 17 residues. Germline CDR1 is LGHNA and CDR2 is YNFKEQ. CDR3 nucleotides: TGTGCCAGCAGCCAAGAAAGGCACACCGGGACAGGGGGAGGCTACACCTTC. Translating it yields CASSQERHTGTGGGYTF.

For this clone: The sample carries other DNA sequences with the same CDR3. The gene calls are TRBV5-1 and TRBJ2-1, with D possibly matching TRBD1 (8 bases). The CDR3 has 16 amino acids. Looked up from germline, CDR1 is SGHRS and CDR2 is YFSETQ. Trimming left V 4 bases short and J 0 bases short, with 14 bases between. This CDR3 reads CASSPGGGGSYNEQFF. The DNA of the CDR3 is TGCGCCAGCAGCCCAGGGGGCGGGGGCTCCTACAATGAGCAGTTCTTC.

This chain joins TRBV6-1 and TRBJ1-2; no reliable D call. V dropped 1 base and J dropped 6 bases, with 18 bases sitting between them. This CDR3 is built from 16 residues. From germline, CDR1 is MNHNS and CDR2 SASEGT. The CDR3 loop reads CASSEVLQAKRDGYTF. For the CDR3, the DNA is TGTGCCAGCAGTGAAGTCCTCCAGGCGAAAAGGGATGGCTACACCTTC.